This T cell receptor beta chain was sequenced during a study of monozygotic twins with inflammatory bowel disease. Investigators made cDNA in eight separate reactions per sample. TCRdb reworked the 5' RACE reads into one entry per CDR3 protein, no DNA. This sample's table reports approximately 330,000 distinct CDR3 sequences. The germline V gene has CDR1 SGHDT and CDR2 YYEEEE. This CDR3 has 14 residues. Sequences were obtained from blood. V and J are TRBV5-6 and TRBJ2-3. This sequence was found in a human donor with ulcerative colitis or Crohn's disease, or a healthy co-twin of an affected twin (not recorded which). The CDR3 reads CASSLKSSTDTQYF. Based on the CDR3 plus reference TRBV5-6 and TRBJ2-3, the full variable domain is DAGVTQSPTHLIKTRGQQVTLRCSPKSGHDTVSWYQQALGQGPQFIFQYYEEEERQRGNFPDRFSGHQFPNYSSELNVNALLLGDSALYLCASSLKSSTDTQYFGPGTRLTVL.